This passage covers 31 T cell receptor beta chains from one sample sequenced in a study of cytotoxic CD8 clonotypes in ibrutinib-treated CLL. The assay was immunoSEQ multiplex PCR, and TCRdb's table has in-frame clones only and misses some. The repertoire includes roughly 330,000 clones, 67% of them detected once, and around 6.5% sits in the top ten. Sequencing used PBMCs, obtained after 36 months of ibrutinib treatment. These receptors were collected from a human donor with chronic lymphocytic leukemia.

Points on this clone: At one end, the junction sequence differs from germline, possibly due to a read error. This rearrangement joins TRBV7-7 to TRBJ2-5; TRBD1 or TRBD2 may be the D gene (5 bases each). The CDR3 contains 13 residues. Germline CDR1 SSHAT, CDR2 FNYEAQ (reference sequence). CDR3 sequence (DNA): TGTGCCAGCAGCTTAGACCCCGGGACCCGCCGGGACTTC. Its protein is CASSLDPGTRRDF.

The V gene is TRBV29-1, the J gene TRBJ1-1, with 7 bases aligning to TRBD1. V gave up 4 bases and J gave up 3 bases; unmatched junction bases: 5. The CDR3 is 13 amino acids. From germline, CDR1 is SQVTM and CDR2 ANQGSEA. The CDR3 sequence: CSVGPDRDTEAFF. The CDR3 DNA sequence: TGCAGCGTTGGCCCCGACAGGGACACTGAAGCTTTCTTT. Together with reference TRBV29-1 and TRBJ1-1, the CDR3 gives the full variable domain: SAVISQKPSRDICQRGTSLTIQCQVDSQVTMMFWYRQQPGQSLTLIATANQGSEATYESGFVIDKFPISRPNLTFSTLTVSNMSPEDSSIYLCSVGPDRDTEAFFGQGTRLTVV.

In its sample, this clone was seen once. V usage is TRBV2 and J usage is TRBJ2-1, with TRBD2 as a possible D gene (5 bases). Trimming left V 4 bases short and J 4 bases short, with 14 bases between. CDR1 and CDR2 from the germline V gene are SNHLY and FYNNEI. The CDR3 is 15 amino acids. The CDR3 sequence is CASSAREPPYNEQFF. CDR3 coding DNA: TGTGCCAGCAGTGCGAGGGAGCCTCCTTACAATGAGCAGTTCTTC.

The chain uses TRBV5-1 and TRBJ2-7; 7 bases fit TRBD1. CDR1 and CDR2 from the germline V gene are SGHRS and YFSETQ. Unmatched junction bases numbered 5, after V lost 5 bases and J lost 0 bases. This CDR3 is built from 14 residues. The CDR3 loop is CASRLDRASYEQYF. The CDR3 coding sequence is TGCGCCAGCAGGCTCGACAGGGCCTCCTACGAGCAGTACTTC.

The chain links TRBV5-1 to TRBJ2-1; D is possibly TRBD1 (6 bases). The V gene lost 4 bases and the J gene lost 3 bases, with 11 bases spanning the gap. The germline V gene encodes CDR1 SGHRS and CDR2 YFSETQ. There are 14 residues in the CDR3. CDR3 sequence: CASSRQAFYNEQFF. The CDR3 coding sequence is TGCGCCAGCAGCCGACAGGCCTTCTACAATGAGCAGTTCTTC.

The CDR3 coding sequence is TGCGCCAGCAGCCAAGGTTGGGGGCCCAACAATGAGCAGTTCTTC. Protein sequence: CASSQGWGPNNEQFF. This sequence joins TRBV4-1 and TRBJ2-1; possible D gene TRBD1, 6 bases. The CDR3 is made up of 15 amino acids. The germline CDR1 and CDR2 sequences are MGHRA and YSYEKL. V shed 1 base and J shed 5 bases, with 12 bases lying between them.

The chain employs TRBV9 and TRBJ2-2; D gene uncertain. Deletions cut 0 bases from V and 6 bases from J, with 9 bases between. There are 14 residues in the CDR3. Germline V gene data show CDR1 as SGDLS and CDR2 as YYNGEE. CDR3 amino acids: CASSVAGVAGELFF. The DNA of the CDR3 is TGTGCCAGCAGCGTAGCCGGAGTGGCCGGGGAGCTGTTTTTT. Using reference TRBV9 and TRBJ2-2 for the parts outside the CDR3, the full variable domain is DSGVTQTPKHLITATGQRVTLRCSPRSGDLSVYWYQQSLDQGLQFLIQYYNGEERAKGNILERFSAQQFPDLHSELNLSSLELGDSALYFCASSVAGVAGELFFGEGSRLTVL.

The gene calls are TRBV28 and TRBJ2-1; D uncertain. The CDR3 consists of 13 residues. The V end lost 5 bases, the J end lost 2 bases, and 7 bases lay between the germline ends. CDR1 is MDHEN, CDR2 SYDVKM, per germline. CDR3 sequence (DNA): TGTGCCAGCAGTCCCTCAACCTACAATGAGCAGTTCTTC. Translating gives CASSPSTYNEQFF.

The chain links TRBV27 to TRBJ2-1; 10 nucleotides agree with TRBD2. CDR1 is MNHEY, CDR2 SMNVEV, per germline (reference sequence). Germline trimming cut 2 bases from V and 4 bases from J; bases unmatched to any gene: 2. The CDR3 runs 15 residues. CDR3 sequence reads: CASSLGLAVYNEQFF. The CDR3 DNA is TGTGCCAGCAGTTTAGGACTAGCGGTTTACAATGAGCAGTTCTTC.

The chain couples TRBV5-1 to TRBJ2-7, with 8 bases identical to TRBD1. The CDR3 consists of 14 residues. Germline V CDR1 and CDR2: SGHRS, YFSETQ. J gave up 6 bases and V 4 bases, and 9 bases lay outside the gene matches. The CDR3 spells CASSPGTGSLEQYF. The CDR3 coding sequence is TGCGCCAGCAGCCCGGGGACAGGCTCTCTCGAGCAGTACTTC.

The CDR3 loop reads CASSENRNNQPQHF. DNA for the CDR3: TGTGCCAGCAGTGAAAACAGGAACAATCAGCCCCAGCATTTT. The chain has TRBV6-1 and TRBJ1-5; maybe TRBD1 (5 bases). Deletions cut 2 bases from V and 3 bases from J, with 8 bases between. CDR1 and CDR2 (germline): MNHNS, SASEGT. The CDR3 loop spans 14 amino acids.

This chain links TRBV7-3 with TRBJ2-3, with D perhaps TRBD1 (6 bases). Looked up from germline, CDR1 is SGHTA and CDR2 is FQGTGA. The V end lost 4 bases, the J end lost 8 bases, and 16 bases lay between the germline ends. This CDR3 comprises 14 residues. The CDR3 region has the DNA TGTGCCAGCAGCTCACAGGGCCCTAGTGGTACGCAGTATTTT. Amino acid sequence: CASSSQGPSGTQYF.

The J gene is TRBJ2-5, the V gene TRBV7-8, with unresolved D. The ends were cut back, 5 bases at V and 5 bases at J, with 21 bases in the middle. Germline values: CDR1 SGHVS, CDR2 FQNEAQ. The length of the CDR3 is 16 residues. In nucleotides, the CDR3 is TGTGCCAGCAGCCCCTCACGGATCGGGCGGCGGGAGACCCAGTACTTC. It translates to CASSPSRIGRRETQYF.

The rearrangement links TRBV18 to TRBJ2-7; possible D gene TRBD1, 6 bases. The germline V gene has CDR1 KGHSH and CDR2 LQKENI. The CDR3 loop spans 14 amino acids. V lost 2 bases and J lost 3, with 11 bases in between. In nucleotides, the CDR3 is TGTGCCAGCTCACCATCCGGACAGTTCTACGAGCAGTACTTC. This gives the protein CASSPSGQFYEQYF.

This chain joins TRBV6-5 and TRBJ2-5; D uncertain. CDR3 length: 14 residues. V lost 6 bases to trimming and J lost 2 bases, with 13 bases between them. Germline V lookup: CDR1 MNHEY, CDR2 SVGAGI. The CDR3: CASRAQAQQETQYF. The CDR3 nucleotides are TGTGCCAGCAGAGCGCAAGCTCAACAAGAGACCCAGTACTTC.

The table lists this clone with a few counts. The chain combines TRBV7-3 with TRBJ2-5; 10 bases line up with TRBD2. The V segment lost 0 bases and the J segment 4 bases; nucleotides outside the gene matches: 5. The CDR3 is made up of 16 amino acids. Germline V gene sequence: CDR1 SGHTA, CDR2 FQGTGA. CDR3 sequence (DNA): TGTGCCAGCAGCTTAACCGGGCGACTAGCGGGAGAGACCCAGTACTTC. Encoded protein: CASSLTGRLAGETQYF. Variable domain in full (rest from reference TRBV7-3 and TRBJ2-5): GAGVSQTPSNKVTEKGKYVELRCDPISGHTALYWYRQSLGQGPEFLIYFQGTGAADDSGLPNDRFFAVRPEGSVSTLKIQRTERGDSAVYLCASSLTGRLAGETQYFGPGTRLLVL.

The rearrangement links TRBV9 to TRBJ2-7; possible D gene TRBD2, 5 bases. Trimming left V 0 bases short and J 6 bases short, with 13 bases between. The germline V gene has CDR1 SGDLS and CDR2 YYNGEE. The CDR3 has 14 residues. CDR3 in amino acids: CASSVGGSHSEQYF. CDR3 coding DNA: TGTGCCAGCAGCGTAGGTGGGAGCCATTCCGAGCAGTACTTC.

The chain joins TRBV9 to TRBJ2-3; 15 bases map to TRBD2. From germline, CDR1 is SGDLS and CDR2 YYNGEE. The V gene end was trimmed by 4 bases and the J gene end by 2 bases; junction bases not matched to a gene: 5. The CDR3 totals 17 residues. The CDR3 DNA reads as TGTGCCAGCAGCCCCGGGACTAGCGGGAGGATCACAGATACGCAGTATTTT. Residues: CASSPGTSGRITDTQYF.

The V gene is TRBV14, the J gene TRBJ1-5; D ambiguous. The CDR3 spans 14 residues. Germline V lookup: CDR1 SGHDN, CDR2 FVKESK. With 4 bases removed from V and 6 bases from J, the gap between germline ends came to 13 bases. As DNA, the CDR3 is TGTGCCAGCAGCCGCTTTGGTTACGGTCAGCCCCAGCATTTT. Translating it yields CASSRFGYGQPQHF. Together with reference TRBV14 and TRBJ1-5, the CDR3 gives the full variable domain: EAGVTQFPSHSVIEKGQTVTLRCDPISGHDNLYWYRRVMGKEIKFLLHFVKESKQDESGMPNNRFLAERTGGTYSTLKVQPAELEDSGVYFCASSRFGYGQPQHFGDGTRLSIL.

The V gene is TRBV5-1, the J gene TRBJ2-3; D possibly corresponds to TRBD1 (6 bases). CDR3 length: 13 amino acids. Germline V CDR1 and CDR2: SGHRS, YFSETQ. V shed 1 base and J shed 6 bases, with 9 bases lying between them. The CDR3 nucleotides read TGCGCCAGCAGCTTGAACAGGGAGGATACGCAGTATTTT. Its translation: CASSLNREDTQYF.

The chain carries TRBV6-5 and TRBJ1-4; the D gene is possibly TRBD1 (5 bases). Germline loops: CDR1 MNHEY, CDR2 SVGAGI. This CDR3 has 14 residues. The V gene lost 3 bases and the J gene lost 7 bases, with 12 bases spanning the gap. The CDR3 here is CASSYGGLSEKLFF. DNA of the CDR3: TGTGCCAGCAGTTATGGGGGGTTGAGTGAAAAACTGTTTTTT.

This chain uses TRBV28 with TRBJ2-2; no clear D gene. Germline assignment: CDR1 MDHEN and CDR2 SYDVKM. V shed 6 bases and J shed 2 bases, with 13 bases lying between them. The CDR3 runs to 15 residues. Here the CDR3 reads CASRVDWGNTGELFF. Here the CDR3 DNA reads TGTGCCAGCAGGGTAGACTGGGGAAACACCGGGGAGCTGTTTTTT.

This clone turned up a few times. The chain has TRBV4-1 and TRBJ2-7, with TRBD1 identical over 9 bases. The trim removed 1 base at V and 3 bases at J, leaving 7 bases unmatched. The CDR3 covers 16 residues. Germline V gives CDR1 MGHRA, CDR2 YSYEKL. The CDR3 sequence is CASSQGPTGGNYEQYF. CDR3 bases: TGCGCCAGCAGCCAAGGCCCGACAGGGGGTAACTACGAGCAGTACTTC.

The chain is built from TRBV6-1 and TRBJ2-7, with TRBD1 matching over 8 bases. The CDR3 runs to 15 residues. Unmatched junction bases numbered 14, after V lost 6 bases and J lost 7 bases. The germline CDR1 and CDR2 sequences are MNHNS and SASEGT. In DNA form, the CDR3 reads TGTGCCAGCAGCCAATGGGGGACAGGATCAAGAGAGCAGTACTTC. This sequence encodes CASSQWGTGSREQYF.

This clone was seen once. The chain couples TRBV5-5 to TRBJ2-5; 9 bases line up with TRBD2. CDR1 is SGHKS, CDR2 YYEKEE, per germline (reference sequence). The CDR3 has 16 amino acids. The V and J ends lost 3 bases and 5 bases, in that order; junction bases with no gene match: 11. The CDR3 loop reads CASSSTVSGRRETQYF. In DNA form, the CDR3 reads TGTGCCAGCAGCTCCACTGTAAGCGGGAGGAGGGAGACCCAGTACTTC.

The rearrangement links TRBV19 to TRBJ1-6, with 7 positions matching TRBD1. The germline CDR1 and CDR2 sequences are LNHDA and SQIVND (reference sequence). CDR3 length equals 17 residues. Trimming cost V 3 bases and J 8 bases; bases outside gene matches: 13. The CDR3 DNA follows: TGTGCCAGTAGTATTCGTGGGACAGCGGTTGATCATTCACCCCTCCACTTT. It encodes CASSIRGTAVDHSPLHF.

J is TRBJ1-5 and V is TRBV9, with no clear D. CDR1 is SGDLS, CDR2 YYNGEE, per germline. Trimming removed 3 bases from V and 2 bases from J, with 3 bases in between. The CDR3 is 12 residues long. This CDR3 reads CASSAGNQPQHF. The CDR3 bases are TGTGCCAGCAGCGCAGGCAATCAGCCCCAGCATTTT. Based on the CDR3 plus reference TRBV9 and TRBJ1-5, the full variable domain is DSGVTQTPKHLITATGQRVTLRCSPRSGDLSVYWYQQSLDQGLQFLIQYYNGEERAKGNILERFSAQQFPDLHSELNLSSLELGDSALYFCASSAGNQPQHFGDGTRLSIL.

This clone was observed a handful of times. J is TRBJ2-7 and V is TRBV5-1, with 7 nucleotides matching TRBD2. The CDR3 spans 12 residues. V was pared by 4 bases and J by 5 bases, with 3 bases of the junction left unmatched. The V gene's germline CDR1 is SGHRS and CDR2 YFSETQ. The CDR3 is CASSPGRDEQYF. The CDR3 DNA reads TGCGCCAGCAGCCCGGGGAGGGACGAGCAGTACTTC. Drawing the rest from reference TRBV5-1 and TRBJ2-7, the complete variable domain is KAGVTQTPRYLIKTRGQQVTLSCSPISGHRSVSWYQQTPGQGLQFLFEYFSETQRNKGNFPGRFSGRQFSNSRSEMNVSTLELGDSALYLCASSPGRDEQYFGPGTRLTVT.

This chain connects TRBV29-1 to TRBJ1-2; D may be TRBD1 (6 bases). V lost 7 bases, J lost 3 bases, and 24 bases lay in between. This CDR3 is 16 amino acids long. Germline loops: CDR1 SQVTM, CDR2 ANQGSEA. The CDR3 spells CSGGPEGRDAYYGYTF. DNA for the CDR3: TGCAGCGGGGGGCCCGAGGGCAGGGATGCTTACTATGGCTACACCTTC.

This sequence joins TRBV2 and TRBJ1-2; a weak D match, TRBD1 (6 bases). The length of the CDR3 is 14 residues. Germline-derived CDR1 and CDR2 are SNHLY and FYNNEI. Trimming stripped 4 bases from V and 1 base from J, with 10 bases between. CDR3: CASSGQALNYGYTF. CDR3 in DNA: TGTGCCAGCAGTGGACAGGCCCTTAACTATGGCTACACCTTC.

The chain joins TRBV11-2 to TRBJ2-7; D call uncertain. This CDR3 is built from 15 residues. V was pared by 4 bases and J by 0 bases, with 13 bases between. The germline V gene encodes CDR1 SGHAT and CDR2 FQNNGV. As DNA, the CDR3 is TGTGCCAGCAGCTCGCGCCATGGGAACTCCTACGAGCAGTACTTC. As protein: CASSSRHGNSYEQYF. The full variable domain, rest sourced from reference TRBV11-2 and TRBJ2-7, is EAGVAQSPRYKIIEKRQSVAFWCNPISGHATLYWYQQILGQGPKLLIQFQNNGVVDDSQLPKDRFSAERLKGVDSTLKIQPAKLEDSAVYLCASSSRHGNSYEQYFGPGTRLTVT.